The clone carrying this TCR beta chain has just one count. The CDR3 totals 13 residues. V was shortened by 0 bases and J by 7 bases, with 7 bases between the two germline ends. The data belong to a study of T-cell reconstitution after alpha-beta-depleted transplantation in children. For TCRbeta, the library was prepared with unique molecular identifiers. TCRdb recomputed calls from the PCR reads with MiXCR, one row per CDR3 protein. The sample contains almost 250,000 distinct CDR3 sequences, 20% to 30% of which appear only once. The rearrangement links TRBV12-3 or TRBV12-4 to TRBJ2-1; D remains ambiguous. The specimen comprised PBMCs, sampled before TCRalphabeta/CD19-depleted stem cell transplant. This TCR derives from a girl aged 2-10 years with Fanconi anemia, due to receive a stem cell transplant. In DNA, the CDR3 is TGTGCCAGCAGTTTAGCTAAGCCAAATGAGCAGTTCTTC. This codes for CASSLAKPNEQFF.